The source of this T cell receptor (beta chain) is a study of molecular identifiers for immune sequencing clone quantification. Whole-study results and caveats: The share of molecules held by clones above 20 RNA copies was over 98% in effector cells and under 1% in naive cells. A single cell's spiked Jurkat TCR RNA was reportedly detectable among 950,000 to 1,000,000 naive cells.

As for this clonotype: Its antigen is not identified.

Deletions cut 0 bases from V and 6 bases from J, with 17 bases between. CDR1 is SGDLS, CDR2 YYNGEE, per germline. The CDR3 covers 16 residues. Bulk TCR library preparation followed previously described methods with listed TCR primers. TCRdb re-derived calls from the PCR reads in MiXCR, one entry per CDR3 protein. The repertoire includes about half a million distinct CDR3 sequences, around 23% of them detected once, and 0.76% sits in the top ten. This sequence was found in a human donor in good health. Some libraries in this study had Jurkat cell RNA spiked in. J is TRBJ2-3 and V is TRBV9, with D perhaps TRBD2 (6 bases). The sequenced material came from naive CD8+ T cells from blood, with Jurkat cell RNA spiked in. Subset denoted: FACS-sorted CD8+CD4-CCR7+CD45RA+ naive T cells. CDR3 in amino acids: CASSVGGLLIADTQYF. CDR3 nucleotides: TGTGCCAGCAGCGTAGGGGGACTTTTAATTGCGGATACGCAGTATTTT.